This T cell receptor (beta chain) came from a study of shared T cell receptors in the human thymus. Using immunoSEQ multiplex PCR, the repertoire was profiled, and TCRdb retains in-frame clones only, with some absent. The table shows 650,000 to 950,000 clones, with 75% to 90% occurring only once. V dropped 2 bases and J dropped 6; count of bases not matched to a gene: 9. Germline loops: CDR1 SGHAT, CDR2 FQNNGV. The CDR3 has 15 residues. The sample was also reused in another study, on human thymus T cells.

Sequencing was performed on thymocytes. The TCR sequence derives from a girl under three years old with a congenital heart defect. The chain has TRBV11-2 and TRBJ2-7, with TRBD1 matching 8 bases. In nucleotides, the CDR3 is TGTGCCAGCAGCTTACCGAATGGACAGGGCATCGAGCAGTACTTC. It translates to CASSLPNGQGIEQYF.